Included here is one T cell receptor beta chain sequence, with context. Its antigen remains unknown. TCRdb analysed the 5' RACE reads with MiXCR anew, one entry per CDR3 protein. The table has 250,000 to 400,000 distinct CDR3 sequences, roughly 13% seen once; the top ten hold around 20%. The data are from a study of T-cell memory formation after mild COVID-19. General study results and limits: CD4+ contracting clones lay mainly in CM and EM, CD8+ ones in EMRA. A subset of responding clones appeared in pre-infection memory, suggesting cross-reactive memory joined.

The length of the CDR3 is 15 residues. Germline trimming cut 1 base from V and 0 bases from J; bases unmatched to any gene: 0. Germline V gene sequence: CDR1 GTSNPN, CDR2 SVGIG (reference sequence). The clonotype was recovered from a man aged 18 to 30 who had mild COVID-19 (a few samples of this study predate the infection). Cell type and time point are not known. The chain combines TRBV30 with TRBJ2-3; 11 bases fit TRBD2. Material: PBMCs or a T cell subset sorted from them (not recorded which). CDR3 in DNA: TGTGCCTGGAGTGGACTAGCGGGGAGCACAGATACGCAGTATTTT. This sequence encodes CAWSGLAGSTDTQYF.